The clone carrying this T cell receptor (beta chain) was seen a handful of times. What it binds is not known. TCRdb re-called the RT-PCR reads through MiXCR, storing one row per CDR3 protein. The sample shows approximately 530,000 distinct CDR3 sequences, more than 7% of them seen only once. This CDR3 comprises 16 residues. From germline, CDR1 is SNHLY and CDR2 FYNNEI. Trimming took off 3 bases at V and 0 bases at J, with 15 bases between the two ends. The data were taken from a study of response to subunit inactivated influenza vaccine. General study points: Seasonal influenza vaccination, on each occasion, was suggested by the authors to recruit few new T cells.

The chain has TRBV2 and TRBJ2-7; no firm D call. The clonotype was recovered from a man between 50 and 70 years old who received an inactivated influenza vaccine. This material consisted of PBMCs from blood, taken less than 30 months after vaccination. As DNA, the CDR3 is TGTGCCAGCAGTGAGATTGGGTCCGTAACCTCCTACGAGCAGTACTTC. The encoded protein is CASSEIGSVTSYEQYF.